This T cell receptor (beta chain) is from a study of blood T cell repertoires in COVID-19. Background on the study: Sample material is recorded as cDNA or gDNA derived from T cells, B-cell-depleted T cells, or PBMCs.

As handled by the study authors: Nucleated cell counts were estimated from reference gene primer amplification. Measured with immunoSEQ multiplex PCR; TCRdb has only the in-frame clones, and not every one. The D gene and trimming were derived from the DNA, and the V and J assignments and clone size from that table. The table lists about 210,000 clones, less than 90% of them singletons, with around 0.76% in the top ten. This clone showed up just once. The V segment lost 8 bases and the J segment 7 bases; nucleotides outside the gene matches: 10. This CDR3 contains 15 residues. Germline CDR1 reads MNHEY; CDR2 reads SVGAGI.

Input material: peripheral blood. V usage is TRBV6-5 and J usage is TRBJ2-1; 11 bases agree with TRBD1. The TCR sequence derives from a woman aged 70 to 79 with acute or convalescent COVID-19. CDR3 residues: CASAARDRGWNEQFF. In nucleotides, the CDR3 is TGTGCCAGCGCAGCCCGGGACAGGGGGTGGAATGAGCAGTTCTTC.